The rows below give T cell receptor beta chains drawn from one sample of a study of blood T cells in healthy people across ages. A single record per CDR3 protein comes from TCRdb applying MiXCR to the 5' RACE reads. The sample includes 800,000 to 1,300,000 distinct CDR3 sequences, less than 25% seen only once; the top ten take around 0.75%. The same data also went into a second study, on T cells of mothers and their children.

Sequencing was done on a sample of blood. These receptors were collected from a girl aged 2-9 years in good health. Each CDR3 is given with its conserved first and last residue. Each record gives: J gene, V gene, clone size, D gene, CDR3 protein, CDR3 DNA. The D gene is left open where the match is weak. Some rows mark clone size as missing; the rest say once, few, many or name a class of expanded clone.

TRBJ2-7 | TRBV12-3/TRBV12-4 | few | TRBD2 | CASSLAIGGGSYEQYF | TGTGCCAGCAGTTTAGCGATAGGCGGGGGGTCCTACGAGCAGTACTTC
TRBJ2-7 | TRBV6-2/TRBV6-3 | few | . | CASSYTGPDEQYF | TGTGCCAGCAGTTACACAGGGCCGGACGAGCAGTACTTC
TRBJ2-1 | TRBV28 | . | TRBD2 | CASSLLAGVHNERFF | TGTGCCAGCAGTCTACTAGCGGGAGTGCACAATGAGCGGTTCTTC
TRBJ1-1 | TRBV7-2 | . | . | CASSPRQAFMSTEAFF | TGTGCCAGCAGCCCCAGACAGGCTTTTATGAGCACTGAAGCTTTCTTT
TRBJ2-7 | TRBV6-5 | few | . | CASSSAGASTYEQYF | TGTGCCAGCAGCTCGGCGGGGGCCTCGACCTACGAGCAGTACTTC
TRBJ1-4 | TRBV28 | . | . | CASSPGTVNNEKLFF | TGTGCCAGCAGTCCGGGGACGGTGAATAATGAAAAACTGTTTTTT
TRBJ2-5 | TRBV7-2 | few | . | CASSLNPPHTTLETQYF | TGTGCCAGCAGCTTAAATCCTCCCCACACAACCTTGGAGACCCAGTACTTC
TRBJ2-1 | TRBV3-1 | . | . | CASSQRTSGLSYNEQFF | TGTGCCAGCAGCCAAAGGACGAGCGGACTGTCCTACAATGAGCAGTTCTTC
TRBJ1-2 | TRBV4-1 | few | . | CASSQSRDIYGYTF | TGCGCCAGCAGCCAGTCCCGGGACATTTATGGCTACACCTTC
TRBJ1-4 | TRBV24-1 | . | . | CATSDLTPRLEKLFF | TGTGCCACCAGTGATTTGACCCCCCGGTTGGAAAAACTGTTTTTT
TRBJ1-2 | TRBV6-2/TRBV6-3 | few | . | CASSLDRTNYGYTF | TGTGCCAGCAGCTTGGACCGGACTAACTATGGCTACACCTTC
TRBJ2-1 | TRBV3-1 | . | TRBD2 | CASSSTSASYNEQFF | TGTGCCAGCAGCTCAACTAGCGCTTCCTACAATGAGCAGTTCTTC
TRBJ2-1 | TRBV7-2 | few | TRBD2 | CASSTAGVSYNEQFF | TGTGCCAGCAGTACGGCGGGGGTCTCCTACAATGAGCAGTTCTTC
TRBJ2-1 | TRBV15 | . | . | CATSRVRTDEQFF | TGTGCCACCAGCAGAGTAAGGACGGATGAGCAGTTCTTC
TRBJ2-5 | TRBV2 | many | . | CASSEGGETQYF | TGTGCCAGCAGTGAGGGTGGGGAGACCCAGTACTTC
TRBJ1-2 | TRBV7-2 | . | . | CASSLLKGDYGYTF | TGTGCCAGCAGCTTATTGAAAGGGGACTATGGCTACACCTTC
TRBJ1-5 | TRBV5-6 | few | . | CASSFRRAGSNQPQHF | TGTGCCAGCAGCTTCCGCAGGGCGGGAAGCAATCAGCCCCAGCATTTT
TRBJ2-3 | TRBV29-1 | few | . | CSVGRRADTQYF | TGCAGCGTTGGCCGACGAGCAGATACGCAGTATTTT
TRBJ1-4 | TRBV5-5 | . | . | CASSLDRRAGEKLFF | TGTGCCAGCAGCTTGGATCGGCGCGCGGGTGAAAAACTGTTTTTT
TRBJ1-2 | TRBV6-2/TRBV6-3 | few | TRBD1 | CASTHSPDRGRDGYTF | TGTGCCAGCACTCATAGCCCGGACAGGGGGCGAGATGGCTACACCTTC
TRBJ2-7 | TRBV4-2 | . | . | CASSPRTNAYEQYF | TGTGCCAGCAGCCCCCGGACAAACGCCTACGAGCAGTACTTC
TRBJ2-7 | TRBV11-2 | . | TRBD1 | CASSAFGTDYEQYF | TGTGCCAGCAGCGCCTTTGGGACAGACTACGAGCAGTACTTC
TRBJ1-2 | TRBV29-1 | . | TRBD1 | CSLGTVGNGYTF | TGCAGCCTCGGGACAGTGGGGAATGGCTACACCTTC
TRBJ2-2 | TRBV10-3 | . | TRBD1 | CAIKPPGTGAFSGELFF | TGTGCCATCAAACCGCCAGGGACAGGGGCCTTTTCCGGGGAGCTGTTTTTT
TRBJ2-7 | TRBV6-1 | . | . | CASGSIYEQYF | TGTGCCAGCGGGAGTATCTACGAGCAGTACTTC
TRBJ1-3 | TRBV7-2 | few | TRBD1 | CASSLGGGDSGNTIYF | TGTGCCAGCAGCTTAGGGGGAGGGGACAGTGGAAACACCATATATTTT
TRBJ2-5 | TRBV15 | few | TRBD1 | CATSPGQGEETQYF | TGTGCCACTTCACCGGGACAGGGCGAAGAGACCCAGTACTTC
TRBJ2-7 | TRBV4-3 | few | TRBD2 | CASSLTSGDIYEQYF | TGCGCCAGCAGCTTGACTAGCGGGGACATCTACGAGCAGTACTTC
TRBJ2-6 | TRBV7-8 | few | . | CASLGWGAGANVLTF | TGTGCCAGCCTCGGATGGGGGGCTGGGGCCAACGTCCTGACTTTC
TRBJ2-2 | TRBV5-1 | . | . | CASSSGTTGGELFF | TGCGCCAGCAGCTCCGGGACAACGGGCGGGGAGCTGTTTTTT
TRBJ2-7 | TRBV7-9 | few | . | CASSPAPWSPYEQYF | TGTGCCAGCAGCCCCGCCCCTTGGAGCCCCTACGAGCAGTACTTC
TRBJ1-2 | TRBV29-1 | . | TRBD1 | CSAGGGQEGRGYTF | TGCAGCGCCGGGGGCGGACAGGAGGGACGTGGCTACACCTTC
TRBJ1-1 | TRBV12-3/TRBV12-4 | few | . | CASSSTTGNTEAFF | TGTGCCAGCAGCAGTACGACAGGGAACACTGAAGCTTTCTTT
TRBJ1-2 | TRBV28 | . | . | CANSLGNYGYTF | TGTGCCAACAGTTTGGGGAACTATGGCTACACCTTC
TRBJ2-5 | TRBV6-6 | . | . | CASSYSRSSDETQYF | TGTGCCAGCAGTTACTCGCGATCTAGCGATGAGACCCAGTACTTC
TRBJ1-6 | TRBV9 | . | . | CASSVGGGPPLHF | TGTGCCAGCAGCGTGGGAGGGGGACCACCCCTCCACTTT
TRBJ2-5 | TRBV6-2/TRBV6-3 | . | TRBD2 | CASLTSGGAMKTQYF | TGTGCCAGCCTGACTAGCGGGGGGGCCATGAAGACCCAGTACTTC
TRBJ1-2 | TRBV12-3/TRBV12-4 | few | TRBD1 | CASTKMGQVYGYAF | TGTGCCAGCACCAAAATGGGACAGGTCTATGGCTACGCCTTC
TRBJ2-3 | TRBV28 | . | . | CASSLSTNPPTDTQYF | TGTGCCAGCAGTTTATCCACCAACCCTCCCACAGATACGCAGTATTTT
TRBJ1-2 | TRBV4-1 | . | . | CASSQDWGARSGPPGGYTF | TGCGCCAGCAGCCAAGATTGGGGGGCCCGGTCAGGGCCCCCGGGTGGCTACACCTTC
TRBJ1-2 | TRBV7-9 | few | . | CASSLGRGLGGYTF | TGTGCCAGCAGCTTAGGACGGGGGCTCGGAGGCTACACCTTC